Below are 4 T cell receptor beta chains sequenced from a single sample in a study of T-cell memory formation after mild COVID-19. TCRdb reanalysed the 5' RACE reads using MiXCR and keeps one entry per CDR3 protein. The sample has about 68,000 distinct CDR3 sequences, 15% to 20% seen once. The sample comprised PBMCs or a T cell subset sorted from them (not recorded which). The receptors were gathered from an adult woman who had mild COVID-19 (a few samples of this study predate the infection). Cell type and time point are not known.

The chain carries TRBV12-3 or TRBV12-4 and TRBJ1-4; D is undetermined. The length of the CDR3 is 13 residues. The germline V and J ends were trimmed by 4 bases and 8 bases, with 11 bases remaining between them. CDR3 in DNA: TGTGCCAGCAGTTCCGGGGAGGAAGAAAAACTGTTTTTT. Translated, it gives CASSSGEEEKLFF.

The V call is TRBV21-1, the J call TRBJ2-7; no check of the table's D call, TRBD1, against the DNA was made. TRBV21-1 is a known pseudogene. The CDR3 runs 16 residues. This CDR3 is CASSKNWDRPSYEQYF. CDR3 sequence (DNA): TGTGCCAGCAGCAAAAATTGGGACAGACCCTCCTACGAGCAGTACTTC.

The chain carries TRBV6-5 and TRBJ2-7; maybe TRBD1 (6 bases). Germline values: CDR1 MNHEY, CDR2 SVGAGI. The V and J ends lost 2 bases and 4 bases respectively, with 12 bases between them. The CDR3 consists of 14 residues. CDR3 in amino acids: CASSYNRAGYEQYF. DNA for the CDR3: TGTGCCAGCAGTTACAACAGGGCCGGATACGAGCAGTACTTC.

The rearrangement links TRBV7-9 to TRBJ2-7; TRBD1 agrees at 7 bases. The J segment lost 2 bases and the V segment lost 1 base, leaving 8 bases of the junction unmatched. This CDR3 comprises 16 residues. Germline lookup yields CDR1 SEHNR and CDR2 FQNEAQ (reference sequence). CDR3 protein: CASSLGIGTAAYEQYF. CDR3 bases: TGTGCCAGCAGCTTAGGTATTGGGACAGCGGCCTACGAGCAGTACTTC. Based on the CDR3 plus reference TRBV7-9 and TRBJ2-7, the full variable domain is DTGVSQNPRHKITKRGQNVTFRCDPISEHNRLYWYRQTLGQGPEFLTYFQNEAQLEKSRLLSDRFSAERPKGSFSTLEIQRTEQGDSAMYLCASSLGIGTAAYEQYFGPGTRLTVT.